The 9 T cell receptor beta chains below were found in one sample sequenced in a study of OX40 agonist ivuxolimab in advanced cancers. The library was produced with the immunoSEQ multiplex PCR assay. Entries here come from immuneACCESS through TCRdb and include only in-frame sequences with V and J called. Some clones fail to appear in such tables; in the studies checked, an unresolved V gene covers under half of the shortfall, and the cause of the remainder is unknown. Here the sample has 55,000 to 85,000 clones; about 94% occur a single time. Under 10% of the sample goes to the ten largest clones. The sample was CD4+ or CD8+ T cells sorted from blood, taken in a trial of the OX40 agonist ivuxolimab. Every receptor here comes from an adult with an advanced solid tumor such as melanoma, head and neck, liver or kidney cancer.

This sequence joins TRBV4-1 and TRBJ2-4, with no clear D. The CDR3 is 14 residues long. V was cut by 0 bases and J by 11 bases, with 14 bases left in between. CDR1 and CDR2 (germline): MGHRA, YSYEKL. This chain's CDR3 is CASSQDWEWSFQYF. CDR3 sequence (DNA): TGCGCCAGCAGCCAAGATTGGGAATGGTCCTTTCAGTACTTC.

J is TRBJ2-7 and V is TRBV5-4; 7 bases line up with TRBD2. The germline CDR1 and CDR2 sequences are SGHNT and YYREEE (reference sequence). The CDR3 has 14 residues. The V and J ends lost 6 bases and 7 bases, in that order; junction bases with no gene match: 13. This CDR3 reads CASNAGRGSREQYF. The CDR3 coding sequence is TGTGCCAGCAACGCGGGGAGGGGATCGAGGGAGCAGTACTTC.

The chain recombines TRBV9 with TRBJ2-2; 13 bases are shared with TRBD2. The CDR3 is 15 amino acids. Germline V gene lookup returns CDR1 SGDLS and CDR2 YYNGEE. The V gene end was trimmed by 2 bases and the J gene end by 7 bases; junction bases not matched to a gene: 2. CDR3 amino acids: CASSVGLAGVGELFF. The CDR3 nucleotides read TGTGCCAGCAGCGTTGGACTAGCGGGAGTCGGGGAGCTGTTTTTT.

This clone has a single count. The rearrangement joins TRBV11-1 to TRBJ2-1, with D possibly TRBD2 on 6 matching bases. Germline V gene lookup returns CDR1 SGHAT and CDR2 FQDESV (reference sequence). The CDR3 consists of 14 residues. Trimming removed 3 bases at V and 3 bases at J, with 9 bases between. The CDR3 DNA is TGTGCCAGCAGCTTCCAGGGAGGCTACAATGAGCAGTTCTTC. This translates into CASSFQGGYNEQFF.

This chain connects TRBV5-5 to TRBJ1-2; perhaps TRBD1 as D (6 bases). Germline V gene lookup returns CDR1 SGHKS and CDR2 YYEKEE (reference sequence). The CDR3 spans 15 residues. Trimming took off 1 base at V and 3 bases at J, with 13 bases between the two ends. The CDR3 bases are TGTGCCAGCAGCTTGCTCCAGGGGAGGGACTATGGCTACACCTTC. Protein sequence: CASSLLQGRDYGYTF.

This clone was detected only once. V usage is TRBV7-3 and J usage is TRBJ1-1; D may be TRBD1 (5 bases). This CDR3 is built from 16 residues. V dropped 1 base and J dropped 3 bases, with 15 bases sitting between them. Germline assignment: CDR1 SGHTA and CDR2 FQGTGA. This CDR3 reads CASSLNSYWGYTEAFF. The DNA for the CDR3 is TGTGCCAGCAGCTTAAATTCCTACTGGGGCTACACTGAAGCTTTCTTT.

On this clone itself: One end of the junction varies from germline; a read error may be responsible. The rearrangement joins TRBV9 to TRBJ1-2, with D possibly matching TRBD1 (5 bases). The CDR3 sequence is 16 residues long. Germline loops: CDR1 SGDLS, CDR2 YYNGEE. This chain's CDR3 is CASSVARDGDNDGYTF. CDR3 coding DNA: TGTGCCAGCAGCGTAGCTCGGGACGGGGATAACGATGGCTACACCTTC.

A note on this clone: An end of the junction differs from the germline gene, which may be a read error. This rearrangement joins TRBV9 to TRBJ2-7; D is possibly TRBD2 (7 bases). The length of the CDR3 is 15 residues. Germline V lookup: CDR1 SGDLS, CDR2 YYNGEE. DNA for the CDR3: TGTGCCGGCAGCGTAGAAAAGGGGGGGCCCTACGAGCAGTACTTC. Its protein product is CAGSVEKGGPYEQYF.

The V and J genes are TRBV11-2 and TRBJ2-5, with 13 bases aligning to TRBD2. V was clipped by 3 bases and J by 5 bases; unmatched bases: 3. The CDR3 covers 15 residues. CDR1 and CDR2 from the germline V gene are SGHAT and FQNNGV. The CDR3 region is CASSLGLAGQETQYF. The CDR3 bases are TGTGCCAGCAGCTTGGGACTAGCGGGGCAGGAGACCCAGTACTTC. The whole variable domain, remainder taken from reference TRBV11-2 and TRBJ2-5, is EAGVAQSPRYKIIEKRQSVAFWCNPISGHATLYWYQQILGQGPKLLIQFQNNGVVDDSQLPKDRFSAERLKGVDSTLKIQPAKLEDSAVYLCASSLGLAGQETQYFGPGTRLLVL.